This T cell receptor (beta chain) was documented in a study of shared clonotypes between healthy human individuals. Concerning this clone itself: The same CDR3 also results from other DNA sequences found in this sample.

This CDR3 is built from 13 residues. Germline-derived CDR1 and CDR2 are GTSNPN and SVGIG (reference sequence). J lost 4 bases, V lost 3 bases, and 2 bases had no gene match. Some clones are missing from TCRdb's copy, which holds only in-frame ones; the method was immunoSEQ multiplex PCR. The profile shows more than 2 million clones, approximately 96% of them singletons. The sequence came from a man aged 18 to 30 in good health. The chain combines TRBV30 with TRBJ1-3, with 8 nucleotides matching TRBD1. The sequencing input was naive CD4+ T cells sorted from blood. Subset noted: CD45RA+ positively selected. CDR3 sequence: CAWSRGPGNTIYF. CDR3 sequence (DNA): TGTGCCTGGAGCAGGGGGCCCGGAAACACCATATATTTT.